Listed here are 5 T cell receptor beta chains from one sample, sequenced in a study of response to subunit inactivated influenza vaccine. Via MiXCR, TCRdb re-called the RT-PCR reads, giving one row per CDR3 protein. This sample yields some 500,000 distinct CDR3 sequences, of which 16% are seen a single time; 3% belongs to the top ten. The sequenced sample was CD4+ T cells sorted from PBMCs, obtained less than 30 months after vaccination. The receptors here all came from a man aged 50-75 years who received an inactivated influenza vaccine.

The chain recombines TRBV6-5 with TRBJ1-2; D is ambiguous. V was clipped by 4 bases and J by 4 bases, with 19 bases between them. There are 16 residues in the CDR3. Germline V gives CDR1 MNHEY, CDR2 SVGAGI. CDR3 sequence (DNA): TGTGCCAGCAGTTTTCTTGTGACAACTCTTTCCTATGGCTACACCTTC. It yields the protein CASSFLVTTLSYGYTF.

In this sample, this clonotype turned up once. The CDR3 sequence: CASSQGSGTGQKTQYF. CDR3 nucleotide sequence: TGCGCCAGCAGCCAAGGATCCGGGACAGGGCAGAAGACCCAGTACTTC. This rearrangement joins TRBV4-1 to TRBJ2-5; 9 nucleotides align to TRBD1. V shed 1 base, J shed 6 bases, and the junction held 9 bases outside the gene matches. Germline lookup yields CDR1 MGHRA and CDR2 YSYEKL. The CDR3 has 16 amino acids.

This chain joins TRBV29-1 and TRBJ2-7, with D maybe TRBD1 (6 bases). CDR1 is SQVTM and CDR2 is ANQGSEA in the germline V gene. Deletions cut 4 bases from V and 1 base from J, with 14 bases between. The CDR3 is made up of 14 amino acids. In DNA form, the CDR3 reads TGCAGCGTTGTTGGTGGGGGCAGTTCCTACGAGCAGTACTTC. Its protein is CSVVGGGSSYEQYF.

The CDR3 loop reads CASSQMGGNNEQFF. The CDR3 DNA reads TGCGCCAGCAGCCAGATGGGGGGGAATAATGAGCAGTTCTTC. The V gene is TRBV4-3, the J gene TRBJ2-1; TRBD2 matches 7 bases. Germline-derived CDR1 and CDR2 are LGHNA and YSLEER. This CDR3 is built from 14 residues. V trimming: 3 bases; J trimming: 7 bases; junction bases outside the gene matches: 6.

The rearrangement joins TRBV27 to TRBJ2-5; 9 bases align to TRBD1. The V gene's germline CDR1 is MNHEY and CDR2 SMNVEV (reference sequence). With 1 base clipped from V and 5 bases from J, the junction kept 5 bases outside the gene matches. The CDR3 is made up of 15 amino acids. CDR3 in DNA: TGTGCCAGCAGTTTATGGACAGGGGTTGGTGAGACCCAGTACTTC. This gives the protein CASSLWTGVGETQYF.